The sequence of this T cell receptor (beta chain) was determined in a study of cytomegalovirus exposure and HLA in healthy donors. Study context: Early on, a data release was issued that held tens of millions of unique TCRs from HLA-typed donors.

The PCR ran on 60 Vbeta and 13 Jbeta primers. TCRdb keeps only in-frame clones here, not all; method: immunoSEQ multiplex PCR. The sample yields fewer than 200,000 clones, roughly four fifths seen once. This clone was detected a few times. CDR1 is MNHNS and CDR2 is SASEGT in the germline V gene. The CDR3 contains 14 residues. V was pared by 7 bases and J by 0 bases, with 12 bases between. The sample was PBMCs. The origin of this receptor is a man in his forties or fifties in good health and CMV-seronegative. V gene TRBV6-1 combines with J gene TRBJ1-1; D ambiguous. The DNA for the CDR3 is TGTGCCAGCATCGGGTCTTTGATGAACACTGAAGCTTTCTTT. Translation gives CASIGSLMNTEAFF.